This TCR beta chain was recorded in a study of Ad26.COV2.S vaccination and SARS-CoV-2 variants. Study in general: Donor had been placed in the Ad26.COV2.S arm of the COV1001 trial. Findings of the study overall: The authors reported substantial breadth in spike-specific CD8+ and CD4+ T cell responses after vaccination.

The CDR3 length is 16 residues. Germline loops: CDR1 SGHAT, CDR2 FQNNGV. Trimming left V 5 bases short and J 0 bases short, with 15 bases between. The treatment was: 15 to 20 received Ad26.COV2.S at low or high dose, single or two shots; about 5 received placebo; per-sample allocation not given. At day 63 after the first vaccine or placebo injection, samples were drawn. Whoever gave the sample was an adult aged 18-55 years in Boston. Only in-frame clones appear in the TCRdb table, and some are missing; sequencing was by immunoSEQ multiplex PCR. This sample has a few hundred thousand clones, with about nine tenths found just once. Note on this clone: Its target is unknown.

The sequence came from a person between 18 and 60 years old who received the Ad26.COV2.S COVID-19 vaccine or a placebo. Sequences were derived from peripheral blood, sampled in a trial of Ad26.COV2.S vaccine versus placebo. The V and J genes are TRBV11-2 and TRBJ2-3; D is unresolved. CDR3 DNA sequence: TGTGCCAGCAGCCCGATAGTGCCCACGAGCACAGATACGCAGTATTTT. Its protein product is CASSPIVPTSTDTQYF.